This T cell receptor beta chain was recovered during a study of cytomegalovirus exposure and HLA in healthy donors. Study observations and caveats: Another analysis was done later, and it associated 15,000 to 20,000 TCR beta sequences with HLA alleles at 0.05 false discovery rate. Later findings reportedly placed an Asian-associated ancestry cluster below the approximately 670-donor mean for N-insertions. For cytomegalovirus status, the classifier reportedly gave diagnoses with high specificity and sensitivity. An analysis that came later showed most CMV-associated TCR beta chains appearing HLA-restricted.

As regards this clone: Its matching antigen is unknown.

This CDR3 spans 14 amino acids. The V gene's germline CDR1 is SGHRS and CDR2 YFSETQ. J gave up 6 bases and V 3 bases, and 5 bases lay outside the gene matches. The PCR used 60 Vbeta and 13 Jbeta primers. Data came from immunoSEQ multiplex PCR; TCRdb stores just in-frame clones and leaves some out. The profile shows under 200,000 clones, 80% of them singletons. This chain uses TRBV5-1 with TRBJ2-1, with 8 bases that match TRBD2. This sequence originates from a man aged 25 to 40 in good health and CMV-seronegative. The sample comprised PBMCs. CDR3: CASSSEAGVNEQFF. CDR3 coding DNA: TGCGCCAGCAGCTCGGAAGCGGGAGTCAATGAGCAGTTCTTC.